These 27 T cell receptor beta chains came from one sample sequenced in a study of T cell changes during pregnancy in multiple sclerosis. Sequenced by immunoSEQ multiplex PCR; TCRdb stores in-frame clones only, minus some. The table records about 46,000 clones, less than 95% of them present only once. The specimen comprised CD8+ T cells from peripheral blood mononuclear cells, sampled in the second trimester of pregnancy. These receptor sequences come from a female donor with multiple sclerosis, enrolled in a pregnancy study.

The chain recombines TRBV7-2 with TRBJ2-1; a weak D match, TRBD2 (5 bases). Trimming cost V 1 base and J 8 bases, with 9 bases left between them. CDR3 length equals 13 residues. Germline CDR1 SGHTA, CDR2 FQGNSA. This chain's CDR3 is CASSLGGMDEQFF. CDR3 in DNA: TGTGCCAGCAGCTTAGGAGGGATGGATGAGCAGTTCTTC.

The rearrangement links TRBV4-3 to TRBJ2-7; 14 bases are a match to TRBD2. The germline V gene has CDR1 LGHNA and CDR2 YSLEER. With V trimmed by 0 bases and J by 3 bases, 4 bases remained unmatched. The CDR3 spans 17 residues. The CDR3 sequence is CASSQETGLAGVYEQYF. The CDR3 nucleotides read TGCGCCAGCAGCCAAGAAACGGGACTAGCGGGGGTCTACGAGCAGTACTTC.

The V gene is TRBV7-6, the J gene TRBJ1-2, with 10 bases aligning to TRBD1. Germline assignment: CDR1 SGHVS and CDR2 FNYEAQ. The junction had 9 bases not matched to a gene; V was cut back by 5 bases and J by 3 bases. The CDR3 extends over 16 amino acids. This CDR3 is CASSLDRGRSDYGYTF. The CDR3 DNA reads TGTGCCAGCAGCCTAGACAGGGGGCGAAGTGACTATGGCTACACCTTC.

The J gene is TRBJ2-2, the V gene TRBV27, with D unclear. CDR3 length: 13 residues. V was cut by 3 bases and J by 1 base, with 3 bases left in between. Per the germline V gene, CDR1 is MNHEY and CDR2 is SMNVEV (reference sequence). In DNA form, the CDR3 reads TGTGCCAGCAGTTTCTTGAACACCGGGGAGCTGTTTTTT. Translation gives CASSFLNTGELFF.

The chain joins TRBV12-5 to TRBJ1-1, with 7 bases aligning to TRBD1. The germline V gene has CDR1 LGHNT and CDR2 FRNRAP. The junction had 12 bases not matched to a gene; V was cut back by 0 bases and J by 2 bases. This CDR3 is 18 amino acids long. This CDR3 reads CASGLVGRDRIFNTEAFF. CDR3 bases: TGTGCTAGTGGTTTGGTTGGTCGGGACAGAATTTTTAACACTGAAGCTTTCTTT.

The chain is built from TRBV9 and TRBJ2-3; 8 nucleotides agree with TRBD2. In germline, CDR1 is SGDLS, CDR2 YYNGEE. The CDR3 has 15 residues. V was clipped by 6 bases and J by 1 base; unmatched bases: 7. The CDR3 region is CASNVGGAGTDTQYF. CDR3 sequence (DNA): TGTGCCAGCAACGTCGGGGGGGCCGGCACAGATACGCAGTATTTT.

CDR3 in amino acids: CASSSPGQGSDTQYF. CDR3 sequence (DNA): TGTGCCAGCAGTTCTCCGGGACAGGGGTCAGATACGCAGTATTTT. This chain uses TRBV27 with TRBJ2-3; 10 bases are shared with TRBD1. Germline V gives CDR1 MNHEY, CDR2 SMNVEV (reference sequence). Losses at the gene ends were 4 bases for V and 4 bases for J; bases not matched to a gene: 5. CDR3 length: 15 amino acids.

This clone is large in the sample. The chain links TRBV5-1 to TRBJ1-5; D not certain. This CDR3 is built from 15 residues. V was pared by 2 bases and J by 2 bases, with 11 bases between. Germline CDR1 and CDR2: SGHRS and YFSETQ. CDR3 coding DNA: TGCGCCAGCAGCTTCGCGGGTGAGGGCAATCAGCCCCAGCATTTT. Translating gives CASSFAGEGNQPQHF. Together with reference TRBV5-1 and TRBJ1-5, the CDR3 gives the full variable domain: KAGVTQTPRYLIKTRGQQVTLSCSPISGHRSVSWYQQTPGQGLQFLFEYFSETQRNKGNFPGRFSGRQFSNSRSEMNVSTLELGDSALYLCASSFAGEGNQPQHFGDGTRLSIL.

V is TRBV27 and J is TRBJ2-7; 13 bases align to TRBD2. This CDR3 region has 14 residues. With 6 bases clipped from V and 5 bases from J, the junction kept 4 bases outside the gene matches. Germline-derived CDR1 and CDR2 are MNHEY and SMNVEV (reference sequence). The CDR3 here is CASRFGTSGDEQYF. The CDR3 DNA reads TGTGCCAGCAGATTCGGGACTAGCGGGGACGAGCAGTACTTC.

V usage is TRBV5-4 and J usage is TRBJ1-2; 8 bases line up with TRBD1. Germline values: CDR1 SGHNT, CDR2 YYREEE (reference sequence). J was trimmed by 4 bases and V by 4 bases; bases with no gene match: 9. This CDR3 comprises 15 residues. Here the CDR3 DNA reads TGTGCCAGCAGCCCGGACAGGGCGCCACTCTATGGCTACACCTTC. Amino acids: CASSPDRAPLYGYTF.

This chain uses TRBV4-3 with TRBJ1-1; no definite D call. Trimming stripped 4 bases from V and 1 base from J, with 13 bases between. There are 15 residues in the CDR3. CDR1 LGHNA and CDR2 YSLEER come from the germline V gene. CDR3 sequence: CASSPDGSANTEAFF. CDR3 in DNA: TGCGCCAGCAGCCCAGATGGGAGCGCGAACACTGAAGCTTTCTTT.

The chain joins TRBV30 to TRBJ1-4; weak D call: TRBD1 (6 bases). Trimming pared 0 bases from V and 7 bases from J, leaving 12 bases between. The CDR3 sequence is 14 residues long. Per germline, CDR1 GTSNPN and CDR2 SVGIG (reference sequence). CDR3 amino acids: CAWSVVGQSEKLFF. DNA of the CDR3: TGTGCCTGGAGTGTGGTAGGACAGTCTGAAAAACTGTTTTTT.

The chain joins TRBV18 to TRBJ1-1, with D hard to call. Trimming took 1 base from V and 2 from J, leaving 11 bases between them. The CDR3 spans 15 residues. Germline loops: CDR1 KGHSH, CDR2 LQKENI. The CDR3 is CASSPREGTNTEAFF. The CDR3 DNA reads TGTGCCAGCTCACCACGTGAGGGTACAAACACTGAAGCTTTCTTT.

A remark on this clone: Different DNA sequences within this sample yield the same CDR3. This chain uses TRBV4-2 with TRBJ2-7; 7 positions match TRBD1. This CDR3 spans 13 amino acids. Unmatched junction bases numbered 3, after V lost 4 bases and J lost 3 bases. Germline CDR1 and CDR2: LGHNA and YNFKEQ. The CDR3 loop reads CASSPGQLYEQYF. The CDR3 region has the DNA TGTGCCAGCAGCCCGGGACAGCTCTACGAGCAGTACTTC.

This sequence joins TRBV7-9 and TRBJ2-5; D is uncertain. V lost 5 bases to trimming and J lost 5 bases, with 12 bases between them. The germline V gene encodes CDR1 SEHNR and CDR2 FQNEAQ (reference sequence). CDR3 length: 13 amino acids. The CDR3 DNA sequence: TGTGCCAGCAGCCAACCCACAGAGGAGACCCAGTACTTC. It translates to CASSQPTEETQYF.

The chain couples TRBV29-1 to TRBJ2-4; tentative D call: TRBD2 (6 bases). Trimming took 0 bases from V and 0 from J, leaving 12 bases between them. CDR1 is SQVTM and CDR2 is ANQGSEA in the germline V gene. The CDR3 length is 16 residues. The CDR3 DNA reads TGCAGCGTTGAAGATCTTGGGGGGTTAGCCAAAAACATTCAGTACTTC. It encodes CSVEDLGGLAKNIQYF.

The chain uses TRBV27 and TRBJ2-3; the match to TRBD2 covers 8 bases. Germline V gives CDR1 MNHEY, CDR2 SMNVEV (reference sequence). There are 19 residues in the CDR3. With 1 base clipped from V and 1 base from J, the junction kept 13 bases outside the gene matches. CDR3 protein: CASSLWGLRGASGTDTQYF. The CDR3 nucleotides are TGTGCCAGCAGTTTATGGGGCCTGCGGGGGGCCTCCGGCACAGATACGCAGTATTTT.

J is TRBJ2-1 and V is TRBV4-2; 9 bases match TRBD1. Germline V gene sequence: CDR1 LGHNA, CDR2 YNFKEQ. CDR3 size: 12 residues. V shed 8 bases, J shed 5 bases, and the junction held 1 base outside the gene matches. The CDR3 loop reads CASRTGDNEQFF. The CDR3 DNA reads TGTGCCAGCCGGACAGGGGACAATGAGCAGTTCTTC.

CDR3 region: CASSYSTETQYF. The CDR3 DNA reads TGTGCCAGCAGTTACTCAACTGAGACCCAGTACTTC. The gene calls are TRBV6-6 and TRBJ2-5; D not resolved. The CDR3 consists of 12 residues. Germline loops: CDR1 MNHNY, CDR2 SVGAGI (reference sequence). The V end lost 0 bases, the J end lost 5 bases, and 4 bases lay between the germline ends.

The chain combines TRBV2 with TRBJ1-3, with 7 positions matching TRBD1. The V segment lost 2 bases and the J segment 3 bases; nucleotides outside the gene matches: 7. The CDR3 consists of 16 residues. CDR1 SNHLY and CDR2 FYNNEI come from the germline V gene. The CDR3 DNA reads TGTGCCAGCAGTGAATCCCCAGGGGGAAGTGGAAACACCATATATTTT. The encoded protein is CASSESPGGSGNTIYF.

The chain is built from TRBV13 and TRBJ2-7, with 7 bases identical to TRBD1. V trimming: 4 bases; J trimming: 6 bases; junction bases outside the gene matches: 12. CDR3 length equals 15 residues. Germline V CDR1 and CDR2: PRHDT, FYEKMQ (reference sequence). As DNA, the CDR3 is TGTGCCAGCAGCTCCCTTCTAGACAGGGCTGGCGAGCAGTACTTC. It is translated as CASSSLLDRAGEQYF.

The chain combines TRBV11-1 with TRBJ1-1; D perhaps matches TRBD1 (5 bases). Deletions cut 5 bases from V and 8 bases from J, with 24 bases between. The V gene's germline CDR1 is SGHAT and CDR2 FQDESV (reference sequence). The CDR3 totals 16 residues. CDR3 loop: CASSVIGTGWVQEAFF. The CDR3 DNA reads as TGTGCCAGCAGCGTCATTGGCACAGGTTGGGTACAGGAAGCTTTCTTT.

In its sample, this clone was seen once. The chain links TRBV27 to TRBJ2-5; TRBD2 might be the D (6 bases). Deletions cut 4 bases from V and 4 bases from J, with 13 bases between. The germline gives CDR1 MNHEY, CDR2 SMNVEV (reference sequence). CDR3 size: 14 residues. The CDR3 DNA is TGTGCCAGCAGTTCGGCGGGGTGGGGAGAGACCCAGTACTTC. It translates to CASSSAGWGETQYF.

The CDR3 sequence: CASSQGTGGHQYEQYF. As DNA, the CDR3 is TGCGCCAGCAGCCAAGGGACAGGAGGCCACCAGTACGAGCAGTACTTC. The chain uses TRBV4-3 and TRBJ2-7; 7 positions agree with TRBD1. V lost 1 base, J lost 4 bases, and 10 bases stayed unmatched. CDR3 length: 16 amino acids. Germline values: CDR1 LGHNA, CDR2 YSLEER.

This chain connects TRBV18 to TRBJ1-3; 7 bases map to TRBD1. V trimming: 3 bases; J trimming: 4 bases; junction bases outside the gene matches: 6. CDR3 length equals 15 residues. CDR1 and CDR2 from the germline V gene are KGHSH and LQKENI. The CDR3 loop is CASSPFGTDGNTIYF. In nucleotides, the CDR3 is TGTGCCAGCTCACCGTTCGGGACAGACGGAAACACCATATATTTT.

CDR3 sequence reads: CASSFVLAGDEQFF. The CDR3 nucleotides read TGTGCCAGCAGCTTTGTACTAGCCGGAGATGAGCAGTTCTTC. This chain joins TRBV5-4 and TRBJ2-1; possible D gene TRBD2, 6 bases. CDR1 and CDR2 from the germline V gene are SGHNT and YYREEE (reference sequence). V dropped 2 bases and J dropped 8 bases, with 14 bases sitting between them. The CDR3 sequence is 14 residues long.

The chain employs TRBV9 and TRBJ2-7; a weak D match, TRBD2 (5 bases). Between the trimmed V and J ends, which lost 1 base and 1 base, there was a span of 6 bases. CDR1 is SGDLS, CDR2 YYNGEE, per germline. The CDR3 spans 13 residues. CDR3 loop: CASSVSGSYEQYF. For the CDR3, the DNA is TGTGCCAGCAGCGTAAGCGGTTCCTACGAGCAGTACTTC.